Following are 31 T cell receptor beta chains from one sample sequenced in a study of tumor-infiltrating lymphocytes in primary liver carcinoma. Researchers generated TCR beta cDNA from about 450 ng of total RNA, relying on a constant-region primer. TCR beta libraries came from three nested multiplex PCR rounds using slightly modified ARM-PCR. Use of TRBV1-TRBV30 forward primers with a C-beta reverse primer characterized the first two PCR rounds, which lasted around 9 cycles each. TCRdb reanalysed the multiplex PCR reads using MiXCR and keeps one entry per CDR3 protein. The sample records 90,000 to 150,000 distinct CDR3 sequences, 55% to 70% being singletons. From unsorted bulk tissue weighing roughly 17-31 mg, DNA and RNA were co-extracted. Source material: tumor-adjacent normal liver tissue. Receptors were obtained from a woman aged 55-69 years with primary liver carcinoma and hepatitis B virus infection.

In the case of this clonotype: The conserved final phenylalanine or tryptophan is absent from the CDR3, which likely points to a read error. The chain couples TRBV7-9 to TRBJ1-5; D is uncertain. Between the trimmed V and J ends, which lost 1 base and 6 bases, there was a span of 4 bases. There are 12 residues in the CDR3. The germline CDR1 and CDR2 sequences are SEHNR and FQNEAQ (reference sequence). The chain's CDR3 is CASSLGSQPQHL. CDR3 sequence (DNA): TGTGCCAGCAGCTTAGGTAGTCAGCCCCAGCATCTT.

This clonotype has ten or more counts. V and J are TRBV29-1 and TRBJ2-7, with 11 bases that match TRBD2. The CDR3 loop spans 13 amino acids. Per germline, CDR1 SQVTM and CDR2 ANQGSEA. The junction had 2 bases not matched to a gene; V was cut back by 5 bases and J by 2 bases. CDR3 sequence (DNA): TGCAGCGTTATGACTAGCGGGACCTACGAGCAGTACTTC. Translating gives CSVMTSGTYEQYF.

Notes on this clonotype: This may be a read error, as it is one base from a much larger clone. The genes are TRBV7-8 and TRBJ2-1; the D is unclear. V dropped 7 bases and J dropped 9 bases, with 10 bases sitting between them. Per germline, CDR1 SGHVS and CDR2 FQNEAQ. This CDR3 spans 11 amino acids. The CDR3 DNA is TGTGCCAGCACCTCCCGACGTGAGCAGTTCTTC. It encodes CASTSRREQFF.

As regards this clonotype: A junction boundary mismatches the germline segment, possibly from a read error. The rearrangement joins TRBV5-1 to TRBJ2-7, with 9 positions matching TRBD1. This CDR3 is 16 amino acids long. The germline CDR1 and CDR2 sequences are SGHRS and YFSETQ. CDR3 nucleotide sequence: TGCGCTAGCAGCTTGGCCGACTGGACAGGGGACGACGAGCAGTACTTC. Amino acid sequence: CASSLADWTGDDEQYF.

In the case of this clonotype: A single base separates this from a much larger clone, so it may be a read error. The chain joins TRBV5-1 to TRBJ1-5; D not certain. This CDR3 has 15 residues. Trimming removed 4 bases from V and 4 bases from J, with 15 bases in between. CDR1 and CDR2 from the germline V gene are SGHRS and YFSETQ. CDR3 protein: CASSIRGLTNQPQHF. Here the CDR3 DNA reads TGCGCCAGCAGCATAAGAGGGTTGACAAATCAGCCCCAGCATTTT.

As to this clonotype: The junction departs from germline at one end; a sequencing error may be responsible. The chain carries TRBV29-1 and TRBJ2-1, with D maybe TRBD2 (5 bases). The germline V gene has CDR1 SQVTM and CDR2 ANQGSEA. This CDR3 has 12 amino acids. This chain's CDR3 is CRVDLRGAEQFF. CDR3 DNA: TGCAGGGTTGATCTCCGGGGAGCTGAGCAGTTCTTC.

About this clonotype: Germline is not matched at one junction end, which may reflect a read error. This chain uses TRBV7-3 with TRBJ2-1, with D unclear. Germline V lookup: CDR1 SGHTA, CDR2 FQGTGA. CDR3 length: 13 residues. CDR3 loop: CASSLGPNNEQLF. In DNA form, the CDR3 reads TGTGCCAGCAGCTTAGGGCCGAACAATGAGCAGCTCTTC.

Regarding this clonotype: Since a much larger clone is just one base distant, this may be a read error. This sequence joins TRBV28 and TRBJ1-4; the D is unclear. The CDR3 extends over 15 amino acids. V lost 7 bases to trimming and J lost 4 bases, with 16 bases between them. Looked up from germline, CDR1 is MDHEN and CDR2 is SYDVKM. CDR3 sequence (DNA): TGTGCCAGCATTCCCATGGGATATTATAATGAAAAACTGTTTTTT. It encodes CASIPMGYYNEKLFF.

The table lists this clonotype with many counts. This chain uses TRBV10-2 with TRBJ2-1; a possible D gene is TRBD2 (6 bases). CDR1 is WSHSY and CDR2 is SAAADI in the germline V gene. Deletions cut 10 bases from V and 4 bases from J, with 8 bases between. The CDR3 runs 11 residues. CDR3 protein: CATGTYNEQFF. The DNA for the CDR3 is TGCGCCACGGGGACTTACAATGAGCAGTTCTTC.

About this clonotype itself: A much larger clone lies one base from this, so it may be a read error. The rearrangement joins TRBV5-1 to TRBJ2-1, with 8 bases lining up with TRBD2. J gave up 8 bases and V 3 bases, and 10 bases lay outside the gene matches. The CDR3 has 15 amino acids. Germline V gene data show CDR1 as SGHRS and CDR2 as YFSETQ. In nucleotides, the CDR3 is TGCGCCAGCAGCTCGCGGGGGGAGGGAGGCGATGAGCAGTTCTTC. Translated: CASSSRGEGGDEQFF.

Points on this clonotype: A read error may produce the germline difference seen at one junction end. The rearrangement links TRBV11-2 to TRBJ2-6, with TRBD1 matching 7 bases. Germline V CDR1 and CDR2: SGHAT, FQNNGV. The CDR3 length is 19 residues. Written as DNA, the CDR3 is TGTGCCAGCAGCCCGGGACAGTTCCGGACTTGCTCTGGGGCCAACGTCCTAACTTTC. Its translation is CASSPGQFRTCSGANVLTF. The full variable domain, completed using reference TRBV11-2 and TRBJ2-6, is EAGVAQSPRYKIIEKRQSVAFWCNPISGHATLYWYQQILGQGPKLLIQFQNNGVVDDSQLPKDRFSAERLKGVDSTLKIQPAKLEDSAVYLCASSPGQFRTCSGANVLTFGAGSRLTVL.

The chain's CDR3 is CANRDSGTTLIGAFF. The DNA for the CDR3 is TGTGCCAATAGAGATTCCGGGACTACCCTTATCGGAGCTTTCTTT. This sequence joins TRBV19 and TRBJ1-1; TRBD1 is a possible D gene (5 bases). The germline V gene has CDR1 LNHDA and CDR2 SQIVND (reference sequence). Between the trimmed V and J ends, which lost 10 bases and 10 bases, there was a span of 28 bases. The CDR3 is made up of 15 amino acids. The full variable domain, with the rest looked up from reference TRBV19 and TRBJ1-1, is DGGITQSPKYLFRKEGQNVTLSCEQNLNHDAMYWYRQDPGQGLRLIYYSQIVNDFQKGDIAEGYSVSREKKESFPLTVTSAQKNPTAFYLCANRDSGTTLIGAFFGQGTRLTVV.

This clonotype has a count of ten or more. The chain employs TRBV11-3 and TRBJ2-2; D is unclear. This CDR3 has 11 residues. Germline lookup yields CDR1 SGHNT and CDR2 YENEEA. The V end was cut by 8 bases, the J end by 7 bases, with 8 bases between. The CDR3 here is CASSPGGELFF. The CDR3 DNA follows: TGTGCCAGCTCCCCAGGCGGGGAGCTGTTTTTT. Complete variable domain (other parts from reference TRBV11-3 and TRBJ2-2): EAGVVQSPRYKIIEKKQPVAFWCNPISGHNTLYWYLQNLGQGPELLIRYENEEAVDDSQLPKDRFSAERLKGVDSTLKIQPAELGDSAVYLCASSPGGELFFGEGSRLTVL.

In regard to this clonotype: Relative to the germline gene, one junction end is altered; a read error may explain this. This chain uses TRBV11-2 with TRBJ2-2; weak D call: TRBD2 (5 bases). The germline CDR1 and CDR2 sequences are SGHAT and FQNNGV. The CDR3 is made up of 13 amino acids. The CDR3 DNA reads as TGTGCCGGCAGTTTAGATAGGACTGGTGAGCTGTTTTTT. Protein sequence: CAGSLDRTGELFF.

Comment on this clonotype: One end of the junction is discordant with germline, which a read error may explain. This chain connects TRBV11-2 to TRBJ2-1; D may correspond to TRBD1 or TRBD2 (6 bases each). The CDR3 has 17 amino acids. The germline V gene has CDR1 SGHAT and CDR2 FQNNGV. Here the CDR3 DNA reads TGTGCCAGCGGCTTAGGGCCCTGGACGGGGGCTAGTAATGAGCAGTTCTTC. This codes for CASGLGPWTGASNEQFF.

In the case of this clonotype: The CDR3 end shows no conserved phenylalanine or tryptophan, and so a read error is likely. The chain has TRBV4-1 and TRBJ2-1; tentatively, D is TRBD1 (6 bases). Per the germline V gene, CDR1 is MGHRA and CDR2 is YSYEKL. Trimming stripped 4 bases from V and 4 bases from J, with 20 bases between. The CDR3 loop spans 17 amino acids. The CDR3 region has the DNA TGCGCCAGCAGCCTCACACAGGGTGCTGGGATATACAATGAGCAGTTCTGC. As protein: CASSLTQGAGIYNEQFC.

This clonotype was seen ten or more times. The gene calls are TRBV29-1 and TRBJ2-1, with a weak D call TRBD1 (5 bases). Germline V lookup: CDR1 SQVTM, CDR2 ANQGSEA. The CDR3 length is 12 residues. V was pared by 7 bases and J by 5 bases, with 12 bases between. CDR3: CSGLDTNNEQFF. DNA for the CDR3: TGCAGCGGCCTGGACACGAACAATGAGCAGTTCTTC.

This clonotype showed up many times. The chain recombines TRBV5-5 with TRBJ2-1, with 13 positions matching TRBD2. V was clipped by 3 bases and J by 4 bases; unmatched bases: 4. This CDR3 is built from 16 residues. The germline CDR1 and CDR2 sequences are SGHKS and YYEKEE (reference sequence). The CDR3 is CASSSGLAGAYNEQFF. CDR3 nucleotides: TGTGCCAGCAGCTCCGGACTAGCGGGAGCTTACAATGAGCAGTTCTTC.

This clonotype showed up many times. The V call is TRBV7-9, the J call TRBJ2-5; no clear D. Trimming shortened V by 3 bases and J by 4 bases, and 6 bases separated the two germline ends. CDR1 is SEHNR, CDR2 FQNEAQ, per germline (reference sequence). This CDR3 spans 12 amino acids. CDR3 amino acids: CASSFGVETQYF. CDR3 sequence (DNA): TGTGCCAGCAGCTTTGGTGTAGAGACCCAGTACTTC.

This rearrangement joins TRBV29-1 to TRBJ1-4; no definite D call. This CDR3 has 14 residues. Germline lookup yields CDR1 SQVTM and CDR2 ANQGSEA. V shed 3 bases and J shed 4 bases, with 12 bases lying between them. The CDR3 loop reads CSVEAPLSNEKLFF. The DNA for the CDR3 is TGCAGCGTTGAGGCTCCTCTCAGTAATGAAAAACTGTTTTTT.

Remarks on this clonotype: Possible read error: a much larger clone is one base away. The V call is TRBV28, the J call TRBJ2-7; no reliable D call. This CDR3 is built from 13 residues. The germline CDR1 and CDR2 sequences are MDHEN and SYDVKM. CDR3 DNA sequence: TGTGCCAGCAGTTTAGTCACCTCCTACGAGCAGTGCTTC. Translation: CASSLVTSYEQCF.

The sample holds one count of this clonotype. A much bigger clone sits one base away, suggesting this may be a read error. This sequence joins TRBV5-1 and TRBJ2-3; D call uncertain. The germline CDR1 and CDR2 sequences are SGHRS and YFSETQ. The CDR3 is made up of 13 amino acids. DNA of the CDR3: TGCACCAGCAGCTTGGAAGGTCAAGATACGCAGTATTTT. Encoded protein: CTSSLEGQDTQYF.

Comments on this clonotype: Just one base apart from a much larger clone, this may be a read error. The chain uses TRBV12-3 or TRBV12-4 and TRBJ2-3; tentative D call: TRBD1 (6 bases). This CDR3 has 12 amino acids. The CDR3, as DNA: TGTGCCAGCAGTTTAACGACAGGTACGCAGTATTTT. Protein: CASSLTTGTQYF.

Details on this clonotype: At one boundary the junction diverges from the germline segment, which might be a read error. The chain couples TRBV7-9 to TRBJ2-7; no clear D. Germline V gene sequence: CDR1 SEHNR, CDR2 FQNEAQ (reference sequence). The CDR3 spans 11 residues. CDR3 amino acids: CASSPISEQHF. CDR3 DNA: TGTGCCAGCAGCCCCATCTCCGAGCAGCACTTC.

Concerning this clonotype: The junction and the germline gene differ at one end; a read error may be behind it. This chain uses TRBV28 with TRBJ2-3; D is possibly TRBD1 or TRBD2 (6 bases each). Germline V CDR1 and CDR2: MDHEN, SYDVKM. This CDR3 comprises 12 residues. CDR3 nucleotide sequence: TGTGTCAGCAGTGGGGGGCCAGATATGCAGTATTTT. It codes for CVSSGGPDMQYF.

About this clonotype: Because the CDR3 is missing its conserved closing phenylalanine or tryptophan, this is likely a read error. The limits of the CDR3 on the DNA are not certain, so only TCRdb's listed CDR3 is given. The chain couples TRBV11-2 to TRBJ1-2; the D call in the table, TRBD1, was not verified against the DNA. The CDR3 is 13 amino acids long, termini counted. Germline V gene lookup returns CDR1 SGHAT and CDR2 FQNNGV. CDR3 in amino acids: CASSSGTEYGYTS.

Concerning this clonotype: The junction shows a germline mismatch at one end, possibly a read error. The chain uses TRBV5-1 and TRBJ2-1; 10 bases map to TRBD2. The CDR3 runs 18 residues. CDR1 is SGHRS, CDR2 YFSETQ, per germline. The CDR3 loop is CTSSLSPGLAGGPYEQFF. The CDR3 nucleotides read TGCACCAGCAGCTTGAGTCCCGGGTTAGCGGGAGGCCCCTATGAGCAGTTCTTC.

This rearrangement joins TRBV30 to TRBJ1-2; 10 bases are a match to TRBD1. This CDR3 region has 17 residues. Losses at the gene ends were 5 bases for V and 3 bases for J; bases not matched to a gene: 15. Germline V lookup: CDR1 GTSNPN, CDR2 SVGIG (reference sequence). The CDR3 loop reads CAWGITPGQGIHYGYTF. The CDR3 region has the DNA TGTGCCTGGGGTATAACTCCGGGACAGGGGATACACTATGGCTACACCTTC.

This clonotype occurred once. CDR3 sequence (DNA): TGCGCCATCAGTCCCACGGAGTCGAGCAGCGTTGAGCAGTTCTTC. This translates into CAISPTESSSVEQFF. The V call is TRBV4-1, the J call TRBJ2-1; D call uncertain. Per the germline V gene, CDR1 is MGHRA and CDR2 is YSYEKL. V was shortened by 10 bases and J by 9 bases, with 25 bases between the two germline ends. CDR3 size: 15 residues.

To note about this clonotype: Mismatch with germline at one junction end may stem from a read error. The rearrangement uses TRBV6-5 and TRBJ2-3; possible D gene TRBD2, 5 bases. The CDR3 runs 14 residues. Germline V gene lookup returns CDR1 MNHEY and CDR2 SVGAGI. The DNA for the CDR3 is TGTGCCGGCATCAGGTTATCGGGGTCAGACACGCAGTATTTT. It is translated as CAGIRLSGSDTQYF.

With respect to this clonotype: This likely comes from a read error, as the CDR3 has no conserved phenylalanine or tryptophan at its end. Because the CDR3's place on the DNA is in doubt, the DNA is left out and the CDR3 is given as listed by TCRdb. The V and J genes are TRBV11-3 and TRBJ2-7; TRBD1, the D gene given by the table, was not confirmed from the DNA. From its first to its last residue, the CDR3 has 14 amino acids. CDR1 SGHNT and CDR2 YENEEA come from the germline V gene. The CDR3 loop is CASSMTGTAYEQYL.